This T cell receptor (beta chain) appears in the sequencing data of a study of post-analysis software for immune sequencing data (dated by TCRdb to about 2015). Study-level background: Recorded disease courses included relapsing-remitting, secondary progressive and progressive-relapsing multiple sclerosis, with some patients lacking subtype annotation. Patient repertoires were compared against roughly 10 previously published healthy control repertoires from donors aged roughly 6 to 26 years. A subset of samples was prepared in parallel using single-end sample barcoding, then pooled and co-amplified after Illumina adapter ligation.

Library preparation used PCR. Instrument used: Illumina HiSeq 2500. To reduce PCR and sequencing biases, unique molecular identifiers were built into the TCR beta cDNA libraries. Per 1 to 10 million input T cells, roughly 0.5 million cDNA molecules were obtained, such that each molecule approximated one T cell. The patient libraries were prepared and sequenced with the same protocol used for the earlier healthy control dataset. Within a given batch, samples were prepared together, multiplexed and sequenced on the same HiSeq lane. As for how the authors treated the data: MIGEC was used to process the raw barcoded reads, and molecular identifier groups with only a single read were discarded before consensus assembly and CDR3 extraction. VDJtools was used for post-analysis of the clonotype tables, with diversity normalized by down-sampling every dataset to the smallest sample size. In repertoire overlap clustering, CDR3 amino acid sequences, but not nucleotide sequences, were matched to correct batch-related cross-sample contamination. TCRdb handled the public reads itself, with Q25 trimming in fastp and clone calling in MiXCR, and kept productive beta chains. Identical CDR3 protein sequences are pooled into one entry, listed with their most common genes and DNA. TCRdb's processing, not the authors', yielded these V and J calls. The sample records approximately 180,000 distinct CDR3 sequences, approximately 31% of which are singletons. The top ten clonotypes cover approximately 1.5% of the sample.

To demonstrate the VDJtools post-analysis software, TCR beta repertoires were profiled from the peripheral blood of about 14 young patients with multiple sclerosis. Multiple sclerosis patients were children and adolescents aged about 6 to 15 years. This clonotype was seen repeatedly, ten times or more. It has no known antigen specificity. Base qualities were left out, and no much larger clone turns up one base away. From cysteine to phenylalanine, the CDR3 is 12 amino acids long. The entry retains the CDR3 DNA only, 36 bases that are in frame from base 1. The junction shows trimming of 0 bases on V and 6 bases on J, plus 6 bases between the germline ends. CDR1 and CDR2 (MGHRA, YSYEKL) derive from the germline V gene. Study-level results and caveats: Patients showed significantly higher frequencies than controls for a handful of TRBV segments, among them TRBV5-6, TRBV5-1 and TRBV20-1. The multiple sclerosis patient group was slightly younger than the control group. Multiple sclerosis patients had significantly lower normalized Chao1 diversity than controls, a result that suggests substantial peripheral T-cell clonal expansion. Strong co-clustering of samples prepared in the same batch was shown by direct clustering with F measure, prompting a batch-effect correction.

The chain joins TRBV4-1 to TRBJ2-7; too little of a D gene remains to name it. This receptor was identified in a girl aged 5-17 years with multiple sclerosis. The sample taken for sequencing was blood. CDR3 sequence: CASSQDGAEQYF. The bases read TGCGCCAGCAGCCAAGATGGTGCCGAGCAGTACTTC.